This entry features one T cell receptor (beta chain) sequence. The antigen is undetermined. The PCR made use of 60 Vbeta and 13 Jbeta primers. The table came from immunoSEQ multiplex PCR; TCRdb's copy has only in-frame clones and leaves some out. The table lists some 140,000 clones, around three quarters of them singletons, with roughly 4% in the top ten. These data originate in a study of cytomegalovirus exposure and HLA in healthy donors. Findings and caveats of the study: Among TCR beta chains of equal frequency, HLA-associated ones were more clonally expanded in a later analysis. Reports described diagnosis of cytomegalovirus status by the classifier as highly specific and sensitive. Later analysis reportedly placed an Asian-associated ancestry cluster below the roughly 690-donor mean in N-insertions.

This TCR was sampled from a woman aged 40 to 50 in good health and CMV-seronegative. What was sequenced was PBMCs.

CDR3 sequence: CASSLGGSGSGEQYF. DNA of the CDR3: TGTGCCAGCAGCTTAGGGGGTAGCGGGAGTGGGGAGCAGTACTTC. The V and J genes are TRBV11-3 and TRBJ2-7; 9 bases are shared with TRBD2. The V gene's germline CDR1 is SGHNT and CDR2 YENEEA. The CDR3 contains 15 residues. Trimming cost V 1 base and J 7 bases; bases outside gene matches: 8.